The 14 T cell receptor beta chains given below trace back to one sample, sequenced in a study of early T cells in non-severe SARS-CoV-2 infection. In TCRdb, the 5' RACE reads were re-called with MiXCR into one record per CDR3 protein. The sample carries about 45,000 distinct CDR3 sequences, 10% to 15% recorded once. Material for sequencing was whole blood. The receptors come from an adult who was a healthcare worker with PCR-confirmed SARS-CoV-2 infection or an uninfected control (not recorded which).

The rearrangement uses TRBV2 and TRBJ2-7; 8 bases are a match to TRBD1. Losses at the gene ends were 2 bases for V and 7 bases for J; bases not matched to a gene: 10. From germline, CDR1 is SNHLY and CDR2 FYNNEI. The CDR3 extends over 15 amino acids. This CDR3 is CASSEQGARLGEQYF. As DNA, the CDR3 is TGTGCCAGCAGTGAACAGGGGGCGCGTCTAGGTGAGCAGTACTTC.

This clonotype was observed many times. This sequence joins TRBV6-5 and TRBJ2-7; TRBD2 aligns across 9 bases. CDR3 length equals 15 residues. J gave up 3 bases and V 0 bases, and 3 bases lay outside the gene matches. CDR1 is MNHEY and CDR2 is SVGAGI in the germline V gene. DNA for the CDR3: TGTGCCAGCAGTTACTCGATACTAGCGGGCTACGAGCAGTACTTC. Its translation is CASSYSILAGYEQYF.

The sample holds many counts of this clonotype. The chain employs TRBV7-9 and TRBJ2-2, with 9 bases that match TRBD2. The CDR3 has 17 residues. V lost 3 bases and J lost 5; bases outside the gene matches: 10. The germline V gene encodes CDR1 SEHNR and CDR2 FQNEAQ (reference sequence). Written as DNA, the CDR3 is TGTGCCAGCAGCTTTAGCGGGAGTTCCCTTAAAACCGGGGAGCTGTTTTTT. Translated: CASSFSGSSLKTGELFF.

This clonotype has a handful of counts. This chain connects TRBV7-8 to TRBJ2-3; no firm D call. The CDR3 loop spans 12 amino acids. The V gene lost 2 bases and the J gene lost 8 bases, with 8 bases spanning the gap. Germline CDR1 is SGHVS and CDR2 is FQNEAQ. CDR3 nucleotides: TGTGCCAGCAGCTTAACGGCCAGTACGCAGTATTTT. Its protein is CASSLTASTQYF.

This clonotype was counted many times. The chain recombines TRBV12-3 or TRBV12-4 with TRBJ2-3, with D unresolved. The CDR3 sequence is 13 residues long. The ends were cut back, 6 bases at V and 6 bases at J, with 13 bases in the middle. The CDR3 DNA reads TGTGCCAGCAGCCCTCCGACCGGGGATACGCAGTATTTT. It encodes CASSPPTGDTQYF.

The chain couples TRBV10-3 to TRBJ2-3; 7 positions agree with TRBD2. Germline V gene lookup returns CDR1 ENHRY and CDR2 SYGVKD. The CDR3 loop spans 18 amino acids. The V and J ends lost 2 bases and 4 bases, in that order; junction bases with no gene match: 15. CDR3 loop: CAISEAGIRGGSPDTQYF. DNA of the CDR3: TGTGCCATCAGTGAGGCGGGGATACGTGGCGGGAGCCCAGATACGCAGTATTTT.

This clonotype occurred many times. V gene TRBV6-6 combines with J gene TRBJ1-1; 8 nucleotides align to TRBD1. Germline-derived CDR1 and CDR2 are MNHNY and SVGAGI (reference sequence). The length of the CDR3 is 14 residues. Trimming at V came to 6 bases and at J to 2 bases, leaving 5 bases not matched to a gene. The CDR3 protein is CASSQGQGNTEAFF. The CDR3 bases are TGTGCCAGCAGCCAAGGACAGGGAAACACTGAAGCTTTCTTT.

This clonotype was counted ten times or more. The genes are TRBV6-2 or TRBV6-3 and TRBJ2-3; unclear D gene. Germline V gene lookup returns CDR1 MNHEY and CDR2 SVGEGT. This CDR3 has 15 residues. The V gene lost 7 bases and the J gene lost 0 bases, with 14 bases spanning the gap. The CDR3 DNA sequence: TGTGCCAGCACAGTAGCTTCCTCTAGCACAGATACGCAGTATTTT. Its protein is CASTVASSSTDTQYF.

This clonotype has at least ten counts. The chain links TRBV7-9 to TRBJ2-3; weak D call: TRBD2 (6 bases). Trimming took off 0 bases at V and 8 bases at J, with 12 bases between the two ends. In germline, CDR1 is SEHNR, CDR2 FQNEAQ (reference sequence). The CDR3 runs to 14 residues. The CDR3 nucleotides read TGTGCCAGCAGCTTAGCCGGGACTGGGGGTACGCAGTATTTT. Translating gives CASSLAGTGGTQYF.

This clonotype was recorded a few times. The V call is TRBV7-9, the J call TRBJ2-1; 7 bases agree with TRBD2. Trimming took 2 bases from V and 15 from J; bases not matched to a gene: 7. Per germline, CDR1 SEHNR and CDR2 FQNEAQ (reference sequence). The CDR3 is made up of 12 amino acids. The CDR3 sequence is CASSLRLARPFF. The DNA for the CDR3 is TGTGCCAGCAGCTTACGACTAGCAAGGCCGTTCTTC.

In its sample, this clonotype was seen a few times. In nucleotides, the CDR3 is TGTGCCAGCAGCCCTGGACTAGCGGTCGACAATGAGCAGTTCTTC. It is translated as CASSPGLAVDNEQFF. The V gene is TRBV5-8, the J gene TRBJ2-1, with 10 bases fitting TRBD2. This CDR3 comprises 15 residues. The germline gives CDR1 SGHTS, CDR2 YDEGEE. V was pared by 4 bases and J by 5 bases, with 6 bases of the junction left unmatched.

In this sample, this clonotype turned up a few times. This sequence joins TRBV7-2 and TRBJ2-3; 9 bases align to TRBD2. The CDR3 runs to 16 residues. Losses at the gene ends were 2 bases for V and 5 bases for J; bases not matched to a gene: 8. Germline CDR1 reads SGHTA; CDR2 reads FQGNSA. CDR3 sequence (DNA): TGTGCCAGCAGCTTAACTGGCGGACTAGCGAGAGATACGCAGTATTTT. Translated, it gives CASSLTGGLARDTQYF.

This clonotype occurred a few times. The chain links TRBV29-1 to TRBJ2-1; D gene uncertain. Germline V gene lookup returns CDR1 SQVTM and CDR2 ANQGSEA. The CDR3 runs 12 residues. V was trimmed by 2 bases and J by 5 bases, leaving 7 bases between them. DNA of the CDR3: TGCAGCGTTGAACAGTTCGACAATGAGCAGTTCTTC. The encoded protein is CSVEQFDNEQFF.

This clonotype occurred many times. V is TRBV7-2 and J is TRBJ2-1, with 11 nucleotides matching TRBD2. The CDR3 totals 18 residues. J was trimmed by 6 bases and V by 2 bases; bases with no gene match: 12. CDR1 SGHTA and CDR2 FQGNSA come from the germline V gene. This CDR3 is CASSLLKSGTSGSNEQFF. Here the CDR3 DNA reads TGTGCCAGCAGCTTACTAAAATCCGGGACTAGCGGAAGCAATGAGCAGTTCTTC.